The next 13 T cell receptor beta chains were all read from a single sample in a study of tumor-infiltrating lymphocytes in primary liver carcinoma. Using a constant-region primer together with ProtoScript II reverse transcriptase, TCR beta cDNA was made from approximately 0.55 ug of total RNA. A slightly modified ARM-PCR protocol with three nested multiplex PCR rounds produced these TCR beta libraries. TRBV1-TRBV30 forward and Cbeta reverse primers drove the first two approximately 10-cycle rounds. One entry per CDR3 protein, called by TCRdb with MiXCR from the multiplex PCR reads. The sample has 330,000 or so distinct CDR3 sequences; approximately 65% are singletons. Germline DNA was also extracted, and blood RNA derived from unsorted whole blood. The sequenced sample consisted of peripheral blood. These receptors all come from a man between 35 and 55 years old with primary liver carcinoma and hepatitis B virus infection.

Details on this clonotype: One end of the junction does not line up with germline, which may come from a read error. Here the CDR3 DNA reads TGTGCCAGCAGTTACTTGGACAGGGGCAATCGGCCCCAGCATTTT. Residues: CASSYLDRGNRPQHF. V gene TRBV6-6 combines with J gene TRBJ1-5; 9 bases line up with TRBD1. Per germline, CDR1 MNHNY and CDR2 SVGAGI (reference sequence). The CDR3 covers 15 residues.

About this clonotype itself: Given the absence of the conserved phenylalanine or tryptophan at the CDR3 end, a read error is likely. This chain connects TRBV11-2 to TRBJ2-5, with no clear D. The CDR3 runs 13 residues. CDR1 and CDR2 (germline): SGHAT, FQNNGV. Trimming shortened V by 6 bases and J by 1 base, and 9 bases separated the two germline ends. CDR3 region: CASSGSAQETQYL. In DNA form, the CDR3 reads TGTGCCAGCAGTGGCAGTGCCCAAGAGACCCAGTACCTC.

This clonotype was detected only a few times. DNA for the CDR3: TGCGCCAGCAGCAGGACGGGACTAGGGGCCTACAATGAGCAGTTCTTC. It specifies CASSRTGLGAYNEQFF. The chain carries TRBV5-1 and TRBJ2-1; TRBD2 matches 8 bases. From germline, CDR1 is SGHRS and CDR2 YFSETQ. The trim removed 4 bases at V and 2 bases at J, leaving 8 bases unmatched. The CDR3 spans 16 residues.

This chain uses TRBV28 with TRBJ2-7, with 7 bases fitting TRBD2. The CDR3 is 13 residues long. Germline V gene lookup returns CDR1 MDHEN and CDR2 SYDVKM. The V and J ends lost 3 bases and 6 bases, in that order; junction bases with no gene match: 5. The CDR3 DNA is TGTGCCAGCAGTTTCCCGCGGGAGACCGAGCAGTACTTC. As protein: CASSFPRETEQYF.

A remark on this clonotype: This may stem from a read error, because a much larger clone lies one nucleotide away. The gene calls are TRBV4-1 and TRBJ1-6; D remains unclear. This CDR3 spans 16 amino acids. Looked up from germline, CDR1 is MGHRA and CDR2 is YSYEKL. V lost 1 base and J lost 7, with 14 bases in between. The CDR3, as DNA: TGCGCCAGCAGCCAAGTACCGAATATGGGAAATTCACCCCTCCACTTT. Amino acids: CASSQVPNMGNSPLHF.

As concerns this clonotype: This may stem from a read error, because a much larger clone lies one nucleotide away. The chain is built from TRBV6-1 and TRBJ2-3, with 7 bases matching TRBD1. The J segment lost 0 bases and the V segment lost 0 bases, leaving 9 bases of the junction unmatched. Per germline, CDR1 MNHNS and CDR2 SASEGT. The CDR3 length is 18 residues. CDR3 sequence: CASSEAGTEVASTDTQYF. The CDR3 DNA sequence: TGTGCCAGCAGTGAAGCAGGGACAGAAGTGGCTAGCACAGATACGCAGTATTTT.

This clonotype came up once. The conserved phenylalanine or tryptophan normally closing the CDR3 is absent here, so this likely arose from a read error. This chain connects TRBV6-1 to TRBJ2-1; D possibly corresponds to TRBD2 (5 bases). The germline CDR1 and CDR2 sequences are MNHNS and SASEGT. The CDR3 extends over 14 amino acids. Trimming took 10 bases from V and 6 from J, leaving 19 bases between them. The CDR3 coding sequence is TGTGCCAACAAGGCGGACCTAGGAGGCAATGAGCAGTTCCTC. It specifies CANKADLGGNEQFL.

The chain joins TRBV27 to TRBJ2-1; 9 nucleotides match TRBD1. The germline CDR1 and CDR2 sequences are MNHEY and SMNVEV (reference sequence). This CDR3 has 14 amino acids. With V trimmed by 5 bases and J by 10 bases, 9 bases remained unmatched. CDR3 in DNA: TGTGCCAGCAGTGGGGGGACAGGGACGGGGGAGCAGTTCTTC. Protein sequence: CASSGGTGTGEQFF.

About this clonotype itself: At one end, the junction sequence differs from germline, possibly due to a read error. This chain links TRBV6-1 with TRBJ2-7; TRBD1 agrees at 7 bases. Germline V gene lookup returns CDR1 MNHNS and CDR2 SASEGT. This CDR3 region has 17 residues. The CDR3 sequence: CTSSERVLGGYLHEQYF. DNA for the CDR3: TGTACCAGCAGTGAAAGGGTATTAGGGGGCTACTTACACGAGCAGTACTTC.

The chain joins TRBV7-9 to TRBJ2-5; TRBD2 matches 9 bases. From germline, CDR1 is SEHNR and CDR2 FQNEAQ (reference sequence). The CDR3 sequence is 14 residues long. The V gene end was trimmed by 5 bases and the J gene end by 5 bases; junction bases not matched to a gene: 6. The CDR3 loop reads CASSTAGGGETQYF. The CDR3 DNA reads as TGTGCCAGCAGCACAGCGGGAGGCGGGGAGACCCAGTACTTC.

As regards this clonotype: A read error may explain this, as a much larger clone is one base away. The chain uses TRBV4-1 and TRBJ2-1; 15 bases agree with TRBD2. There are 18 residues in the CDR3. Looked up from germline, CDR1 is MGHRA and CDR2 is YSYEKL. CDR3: CANSHGLAGGQGRNEQFF. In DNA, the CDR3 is TGCGCCAACAGCCACGGACTAGCGGGAGGGCAGGGGAGGAATGAGCAGTTCTTC.

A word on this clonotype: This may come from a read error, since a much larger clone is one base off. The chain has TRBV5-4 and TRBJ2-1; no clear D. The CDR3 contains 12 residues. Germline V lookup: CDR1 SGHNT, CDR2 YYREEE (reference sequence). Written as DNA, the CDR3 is TGTGGCAGCAGCTCACGCGTTGGGGAGCAGTTCTTC. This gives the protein CGSSSRVGEQFF.

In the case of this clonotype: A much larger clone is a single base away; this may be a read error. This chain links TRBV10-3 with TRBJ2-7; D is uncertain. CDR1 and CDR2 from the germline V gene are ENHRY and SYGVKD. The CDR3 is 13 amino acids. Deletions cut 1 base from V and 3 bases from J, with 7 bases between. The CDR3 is CAISEWAHYEQYF. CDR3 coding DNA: TGTGCCATCAGTGAGTGGGCCCACTACGAGCAGTACTTC.